This is a list of T cell receptor beta chains from one sample in a study of metastatic and nonmetastatic thyroid tumors. TCRdb ran MiXCR on the PCR reads. The sample lists tens of thousands of clones, approximately 25% occurring once. Material for sequencing was blood. Every receptor here comes from a female donor with papillary thyroid cancer or a benign thyroid nodule (not recorded which). Some clones in this sample may be carry-over from other donors' samples. Each CDR3 is given with its conserved first and last residue. The D gene is left open where the match is weak. Expanded clones get a size class; other rows say once, few or many, or leave the size out.

V: TRBV27; J: TRBJ2-1; size: many; D: -; CDR3: CASSLQWSADEQFF; DNA: TGTGCCAGCAGTCTACAGTGGTCAGCCGATGAGCAGTTCTTC
V: TRBV11-3; J: TRBJ1-1; size: medium-sized; D: -; CDR3: CASSAGQRDTEAFF; DNA: TGTGCCAGCAGCGCCGGACAGAGGGACACTGAAGCTTTCTTT
V: TRBV6-1; J: TRBJ2-7; size: many; D: -; CDR3: CASSRTEGYEQYF; DNA: TGTGCCAGCAGTAGAACAGAGGGCTACGAGCAGTACTTC
V: TRBV6-5; J: TRBJ1-6; size: -; D: -; CDR3: CASSLDTGQGSPLHF; DNA: TGTGCCAGCAGTTTAGATACAGGGCAAGGTTCACCCCTCCACTTT
V: TRBV19; J: TRBJ1-3; size: many; D: -; CDR3: CASTGNTIYF; DNA: TGTGCCAGTACTGGAAACACCATATATTTT
V: TRBV12-3/TRBV12-4; J: TRBJ2-7; size: many; D: -; CDR3: CASTPTTAVNEQYF; DNA: TGTGCCAGCACCCCTACTACCGCCGTCAACGAGCAGTACTTC
V: TRBV4-1; J: TRBJ2-6; size: few; D: -; CDR3: CASKHGASSGANVLTF; DNA: TGCGCCAGCAAACATGGGGCATCGTCTGGGGCCAACGTCCTGACTTTC
V: TRBV20-1; J: TRBJ1-2; size: medium-sized; D: -; CDR3: CSAGGGANYGYTF; DNA: TGCAGTGCTGGGGGGGGGGCCAACTATGGCTACACCTTC
V: TRBV11-2; J: TRBJ2-7; size: -; D: -; CDR3: CASRFGTKGPYEQYF; DNA: TGTGCCAGCAGATTCGGGACCAAAGGGCCCTACGAGCAGTACTTC
V: TRBV15; J: TRBJ2-1; size: few; D: -; CDR3: CATSSDPIGRLYNEQFF; DNA: TGTGCCACCAGCAGTGACCCGATAGGTAGGCTCTACAATGAGCAGTTCTTC
V: TRBV5-1; J: TRBJ2-3; size: -; D: -; CDR3: CPSTPTTVPTSPQYF; DNA: TGCCCCAGCACCCCTACAACTGTACCCACATCTCCGCAGTATTTT
V: TRBV6-1; J: TRBJ1-4; size: many; D: -; CDR3: CASGHTGEANEKLFF; DNA: TGTGCCAGCGGACACACCGGCGAAGCTAATGAAAAACTGTTTTTT
V: TRBV6-1; J: TRBJ1-2; size: -; D: TRBD1; CDR3: CASSGTGFSSGYTF; DNA: TGTGCCAGCAGTGGGACAGGGTTTTCTTCTGGCTACACCTTC
V: TRBV18; J: TRBJ2-7; size: many; D: -; CDR3: CASSQNEGGGYEQYF; DNA: TGTGCCAGCTCACAGAATGAGGGGGGGGGCTACGAGCAGTACTTC
V: TRBV25-1; J: TRBJ2-5; size: many; D: TRBD1; CDR3: CASSAGTGVQETQYF; DNA: TGTGCCAGCAGTGCTGGGACAGGGGTACAAGAGACCCAGTACTTC
V: TRBV20-1; J: TRBJ2-7; size: many; D: TRBD2; CDR3: CSARRGLAGVREQYF; DNA: TGCAGTGCTAGGAGAGGACTAGCGGGAGTGCGGGAGCAGTACTTC